Following are 8 T cell receptor beta chains from one sample sequenced in a study of T cell repertoires in cytomegalovirus infection. One entry per CDR3 protein results from TCRdb running MiXCR on the reads. The sample includes roughly 100,000 distinct CDR3 sequences, more than 15% of them seen just once. The material sequenced was PBMCs. The receptors come from a human donor in good health (CMV status not recorded). Some clones in this sample may be carry-over from other donors' samples.

The chain carries TRBV2 and TRBJ2-4; D possibly corresponds to TRBD1 (6 bases). Per germline, CDR1 SNHLY and CDR2 FYNNEI. CDR3 length: 14 residues. The V end lost 1 base, the J end lost 6 bases, and 10 bases lay between the germline ends. For the CDR3, the DNA is TGTGCCAGCAGTGAAGGACAGGCTGTAAACATTCAGTACTTC. It yields the protein CASSEGQAVNIQYF.

V is TRBV10-3 and J is TRBJ1-5; no firm D call. CDR3 length: 16 amino acids. Germline-derived CDR1 and CDR2 are ENHRY and SYGVKD. V lost 0 bases and J 0 bases, leaving 9 bases between the germline ends. The CDR3 is CAISESVGFSNQPQHF. CDR3 coding DNA: TGTGCCATCAGTGAGTCTGTGGGATTTAGCAATCAGCCCCAGCATTTT.

This clonotype was seen many times. The chain joins TRBV20-1 to TRBJ2-2; D tentatively fits TRBD1 or TRBD2 (5 bases each). The CDR3 runs 14 residues. The V and J ends lost 2 bases and 5 bases respectively, with 12 bases between them. In germline, CDR1 is DFQATT, CDR2 SNEGSKA (reference sequence). CDR3 in amino acids: CSARTGDLTGELFF. The CDR3 DNA is TGCAGTGCTAGAACTGGGGACCTAACCGGGGAGCTGTTTTTT.

V is TRBV11-3 and J is TRBJ2-7; D gene uncertain. CDR3 length: 12 amino acids. Germline lookup yields CDR1 SGHNT and CDR2 YENEEA. V dropped 8 bases and J dropped 7 bases, with 15 bases sitting between them. In DNA, the CDR3 is TGTGCCAGCGGACGCGATCCCCAAGAGCAGTACTTC. Amino acid sequence: CASGRDPQEQYF. The full variable domain, rest sourced from reference TRBV11-3 and TRBJ2-7, is EAGVVQSPRYKIIEKKQPVAFWCNPISGHNTLYWYLQNLGQGPELLIRYENEEAVDDSQLPKDRFSAERLKGVDSTLKIQPAELGDSAVYLCASGRDPQEQYFGPGTRLTVT.

This clonotype was seen just once. A much larger clone is a single base away; this may be a read error. This chain joins TRBV7-2 and TRBJ1-1, with unresolved D. The CDR3 loop spans 12 amino acids. CDR1 is SGHTA and CDR2 is FQGNSA in the germline V gene. The CDR3 spells CASSSTRTEDFF. DNA of the CDR3: TGTGCCAGCAGCTCAACAAGAACTGAAGATTTCTTT. The variable domain in full, with the rest retrieved from reference TRBV7-2 and TRBJ1-1, is GAGVSQSPSNKVTEKGKDVELRCDPISGHTALYWYRQSLGQGLEFLIYFQGNSAPDKSGLPSDRFSAERTGGSVSTLTIQRTQQEDSAVYLCASSSTRTEDFFGQGTRLTVV.

J is TRBJ2-1 and V is TRBV25-1; 8 bases align to TRBD1. Germline trimming cut 5 bases from V and 10 bases from J; bases unmatched to any gene: 13. In germline, CDR1 is MGHDK, CDR2 SYGVNS. This CDR3 comprises 15 residues. This CDR3 is CASSSGGQARQEQFF. The CDR3 nucleotides read TGTGCCAGCAGTTCCGGGGGACAGGCACGACAAGAGCAGTTCTTC.

This chain joins TRBV20-1 and TRBJ2-5, with 11 bases matching TRBD2. Germline CDR1 reads DFQATT; CDR2 reads SNEGSKA (reference sequence). V was clipped by 7 bases and J by 3 bases; unmatched bases: 1. The CDR3 has 12 amino acids. The CDR3 sequence is CSGLAGKETQYF. The CDR3 bases are TGCAGTGGACTAGCGGGGAAAGAGACCCAGTACTTC.

This clonotype has ten or more counts. The rearrangement uses TRBV6-1 and TRBJ1-5; 7 bases are a match to TRBD1. V shed 5 bases and J 6 bases; nucleotides not matched to a gene: 10. CDR1 and CDR2 (germline): MNHNS, SASEGT. This CDR3 comprises 15 residues. CDR3 region: CASSTIQGKIQPQHF. The CDR3 DNA reads as TGTGCCAGCAGTACGATACAGGGGAAGATTCAGCCCCAGCATTTT.